The 20 T cell receptor beta chains below were found in one sample sequenced in a study of CD8 T cells in Susac syndrome. With random hexamers, about 0.45 to 1 ug RNA was reverse transcribed. TCRdb passed the immunoSEQ multiplex PCR reads through MiXCR, listing each CDR3 protein once. The data contain fewer than 200,000 distinct CDR3 sequences, approximately 96% of them singletons. The sample consisted of CD8+ T cells from PBMCs. These receptors were obtained from a human donor with multiple sclerosis.

V usage is TRBV30 and J usage is TRBJ1-4; 9 bases align to TRBD1. This CDR3 is built from 14 residues. The V gene end was trimmed by 5 bases and the J gene end by 6 bases; junction bases not matched to a gene: 7. CDR1 and CDR2 from the germline V gene are GTSNPN and SVGIG (reference sequence). The CDR3 reads CAWDTGTGYEKLFF. The CDR3 DNA sequence: TGTGCCTGGGATACCGGGACAGGGTATGAAAAACTGTTTTTT.

This chain uses TRBV3-1 with TRBJ2-5; D is perhaps TRBD2 (5 bases). Trimming pared 5 bases from V and 1 base from J, leaving 11 bases between. The germline CDR1 and CDR2 sequences are LGHDT and YNNKEL (reference sequence). The CDR3 covers 14 residues. Here the CDR3 reads CASSGTSSQETQYF. The CDR3 coding sequence is TGTGCCAGCAGCGGTACTAGTAGCCAAGAGACCCAGTACTTC.

V and J are TRBV27 and TRBJ2-1; 12 bases fit TRBD2. Unmatched junction bases numbered 4, after V lost 6 bases and J lost 7 bases. Germline V gene data show CDR1 as MNHEY and CDR2 as SMNVEV (reference sequence). The CDR3 loop spans 14 amino acids. The CDR3 reads CASSLGLAGNEQFF. DNA for the CDR3: TGTGCCAGCAGCTTAGGACTAGCGGGGAATGAGCAGTTCTTC.

The rearrangement uses TRBV5-1 and TRBJ2-7; D not resolved. The CDR3 consists of 12 residues. Germline lookup yields CDR1 SGHRS and CDR2 YFSETQ. V was trimmed by 0 bases and J by 5 bases, leaving 6 bases between them. CDR3 in DNA: TGCGCCAGCAGCTTGGCCAGGAACGAGCAGTACTTC. Amino acid sequence: CASSLARNEQYF. Using reference TRBV5-1 and TRBJ2-7 for the parts outside the CDR3, the full variable domain is KAGVTQTPRYLIKTRGQQVTLSCSPISGHRSVSWYQQTPGQGLQFLFEYFSETQRNKGNFPGRFSGRQFSNSRSEMNVSTLELGDSALYLCASSLARNEQYFGPGTRLTVT.

The chain couples TRBV7-9 to TRBJ1-1; 9 bases are a match to TRBD1. This CDR3 has 17 amino acids. Germline loops: CDR1 SEHNR, CDR2 FQNEAQ (reference sequence). V lost 6 bases and J lost 0; bases outside the gene matches: 11. This CDR3 is CASSPGTGPLVNTEAFF. The CDR3 DNA follows: TGTGCCAGCAGTCCCGGGACAGGGCCTCTGGTGAACACTGAAGCTTTCTTT.

The rearrangement joins TRBV19 to TRBJ2-4, with D possibly being TRBD1 (5 bases). CDR3 length: 12 amino acids. From germline, CDR1 is LNHDA and CDR2 SQIVND (reference sequence). Trimming removed 3 bases at V and 6 bases at J, with 6 bases between. CDR3 in DNA: TGTGCCAGTAGTATTCAGGGAAACATTCAGTACTTC. It encodes CASSIQGNIQYF.

The chain carries TRBV30 and TRBJ1-5, with D possibly matching TRBD1 (5 bases). CDR3 length: 13 residues. Germline V gene data show CDR1 as GTSNPN and CDR2 as SVGIG (reference sequence). Trimming cost V 2 bases and J 6 bases, with 11 bases left between them. This chain's CDR3 is CAWSSTGIQPQHF. The CDR3 DNA reads TGTGCCTGGAGTTCTACAGGCATTCAGCCCCAGCATTTT.

In this sample, this clonotype turned up a few times. The chain links TRBV6-1 to TRBJ2-7; D unresolved. The CDR3 has 11 residues. Trimming took off 5 bases at V and 2 bases at J, with 4 bases between the two ends. Germline loops: CDR1 MNHNS, CDR2 SASEGT. The CDR3: CASSPPYEQYF. DNA for the CDR3: TGTGCCAGCAGTCCCCCCTACGAGCAGTACTTC.

The sample holds one count of this clonotype. This CDR3 fails to terminate in the conserved phenylalanine or tryptophan, so it likely reflects a read error. The limits of the CDR3 on the DNA are not certain, so only TCRdb's listed CDR3 is given. The gene calls are TRBV12-3 or TRBV12-4 and TRBJ2-1; the DNA was not compared with TRBD1, the D call given in the table. From its first to its last residue, the CDR3 has 12 amino acids. The CDR3: CASRGSVPSIVV.

The gene calls are TRBV29-1 and TRBJ2-4; 16 nucleotides agree with TRBD2. With V trimmed by 6 bases and J by 14 bases, 7 bases remained unmatched. CDR3 length: 13 residues. Germline V gives CDR1 SQVTM, CDR2 ANQGSEA. The CDR3 protein is CSVGTSGRAEEYF. The CDR3 region has the DNA TGCAGCGTCGGGACTAGCGGGAGGGCCGAAGAGTACTTC.

The chain recombines TRBV6-5 with TRBJ1-1, with 8 bases aligning to TRBD1. The CDR3 runs 15 residues. With 6 bases clipped from V and 5 bases from J, the junction kept 11 bases outside the gene matches. Germline loops: CDR1 MNHEY, CDR2 SVGAGI. Here the CDR3 DNA reads TGTGCCAGCAGAGGGACAGGTAGTGAAGGGACTGAAGCTTTCTTT. Its protein product is CASRGTGSEGTEAFF.

The chain carries TRBV7-9 and TRBJ1-4, with D hard to call. V lost 5 bases and J 7 bases, leaving 14 bases between the germline ends. This CDR3 is built from 14 residues. Germline V gene lookup returns CDR1 SEHNR and CDR2 FQNEAQ (reference sequence). CDR3 DNA: TGTGCCAGCAGCCTTGGGATTTCGGGTGAAAAACTGTTTTTT. Residues: CASSLGISGEKLFF.

In its sample, this clonotype was seen a few times. This rearrangement joins TRBV19 to TRBJ2-5; TRBD2 matches 7 bases. The CDR3 extends over 16 amino acids. The J segment lost 1 base and the V segment lost 2 bases, leaving 7 bases of the junction unmatched. Per germline, CDR1 LNHDA and CDR2 SQIVND (reference sequence). CDR3 residues: CASSIRSASGQETQYF. The CDR3 region has the DNA TGTGCCAGTAGTATAAGGTCGGCTAGCGGCCAAGAGACCCAGTACTTC.

The chain joins TRBV29-1 to TRBJ2-5; unclear D gene. Per germline, CDR1 SQVTM and CDR2 ANQGSEA. Trimming stripped 7 bases from V and 2 bases from J, with 14 bases between. The CDR3 runs to 13 residues. The CDR3 protein is CSARHDPQETQYF. DNA for the CDR3: TGCAGCGCCCGACACGACCCTCAAGAGACCCAGTACTTC.

The chain combines TRBV7-8 with TRBJ2-5; 7 bases line up with TRBD1. Germline lookup yields CDR1 SGHVS and CDR2 FQNEAQ. This CDR3 is built from 16 residues. The V and J ends lost 3 bases and 5 bases, in that order; junction bases with no gene match: 12. CDR3 nucleotide sequence: TGTGCCAGCAGCTTTTACAGGGGTCGAATTCAGGAGACCCAGTACTTC. Its protein is CASSFYRGRIQETQYF.

The chain carries TRBV24-1 and TRBJ2-1, with D maybe TRBD2 (5 bases). CDR3 length equals 12 residues. Per the germline V gene, CDR1 is KGHDR and CDR2 is SFDVKD. With 2 bases removed from V and 8 bases from J, the gap between germline ends came to 6 bases. CDR3 DNA: TGTGCCACCAGTGATTACGGGGATGAGCAGTTCTTC. Its protein is CATSDYGDEQFF.

The chain couples TRBV9 to TRBJ2-2, with TRBD2 as a possible D gene (5 bases). CDR3 length: 15 amino acids. The germline V gene encodes CDR1 SGDLS and CDR2 YYNGEE. With 3 bases removed from V and 4 bases from J, the gap between germline ends came to 13 bases. The CDR3 DNA sequence: TGTGCCAGCAGCGAAAGCGGTCAGACCACCGGGGAGCTGTTTTTT. Amino acids: CASSESGQTTGELFF.

V and J are TRBV24-1 and TRBJ2-1, with 12 bases identical to TRBD2. Trimming cost V 6 bases and J 7 bases; bases outside gene matches: 0. Germline CDR1 is KGHDR and CDR2 is SFDVKD. This CDR3 region has 13 residues. CDR3 DNA sequence: TGTGCCACCAGTACTAGCGGGAGGAATGAGCAGTTCTTC. It specifies CATSTSGRNEQFF.

Details on this clonotype: The junction and the germline gene differ at one end; a read error may be behind it. J is TRBJ2-7 and V is TRBV15; D is tentatively TRBD1 or TRBD2 (5 bases each). This CDR3 comprises 14 residues. Germline assignment: CDR1 LNHNV and CDR2 YYDKDF (reference sequence). CDR3: CATSRDRGKINHDF. In nucleotides, the CDR3 is TGTGCCACCAGCAGAGATCGGGGCAAGATAAACCACGACTTC.

The chain couples TRBV2 to TRBJ1-6; D call uncertain. CDR1 and CDR2 (germline): SNHLY, FYNNEI. Between the trimmed V and J ends, which lost 6 bases and 10 bases, there was a span of 4 bases. The CDR3 covers 10 residues. The CDR3 nucleotides are TGTGCCAGCAGAGGGTCACCCCTCCACTTT. It yields the protein CASRGSPLHF.